The 14 T cell receptor beta chains below come from one sample, sequenced in a study of spatial heterogeneity in lung cancer. Time point in this sample: sample taken at primary tumor resection. TCRdb called the 5' RACE reads again in MiXCR, with one record for every CDR3 protein. The data contain a few thousand distinct CDR3 sequences, approximately 7.5% of them singletons. The sequenced sample was normal lung tissue next to the tumor, obtained at surgery. The receptor source for this set is a male donor with early-stage non-small cell lung cancer.

The rearrangement uses TRBV10-2 and TRBJ1-2; TRBD1 might be the D (6 bases). CDR1 and CDR2 from the germline V gene are WSHSY and SAAADI. V shed 6 bases and J shed 6 bases, with 20 bases lying between them. CDR3 length: 15 amino acids. The CDR3 region has the DNA TGCGCCAGCAGCCCGTTGGGGGGCCAGATCCATGGCTACACCTTC. This translates into CASSPLGGQIHGYTF.

This clonotype is medium-sized. The V call is TRBV19, the J call TRBJ2-3, with D hard to call. In germline, CDR1 is LNHDA, CDR2 SQIVND (reference sequence). Between the trimmed V and J ends, which lost 2 bases and 2 bases, there was a span of 5 bases. CDR3 length: 13 residues. CDR3 residues: CASSIIHTDTQYF. The CDR3 DNA reads TGTGCCAGTAGTATAATCCACACAGATACGCAGTATTTT.

This chain connects TRBV29-1 to TRBJ2-4, with D hard to call. The CDR3 covers 14 residues. Per germline, CDR1 SQVTM and CDR2 ANQGSEA. The V and J ends lost 4 bases and 1 base respectively, with 11 bases between them. The DNA for the CDR3 is TGCAGCGTTGTAGCAGAACGGGCCAAAAACATTCAGTACTTC. Its protein is CSVVAERAKNIQYF.

The chain has TRBV20-1 and TRBJ2-2, with TRBD2 identical over 11 bases. The CDR3 has 14 residues. In germline, CDR1 is DFQATT, CDR2 SNEGSKA (reference sequence). V lost 5 bases to trimming and J lost 4 bases; unmatched junction nucleotides: 3. The CDR3 sequence: CSAVSGGATGELFF. Written as DNA, the CDR3 is TGCAGTGCTGTTAGCGGGGGGGCCACCGGGGAGCTGTTTTTT.

This clonotype is medium-sized within its sample. The V call is TRBV19, the J call TRBJ2-1, with D perhaps TRBD2 (5 bases). There are 13 residues in the CDR3. The V end lost 6 bases, the J end lost 9 bases, and 15 bases lay between the germline ends. Germline V gene sequence: CDR1 LNHDA, CDR2 SQIVND (reference sequence). For the CDR3, the DNA is TGTGCCAGTAGACCCCCGTCGGGGTTTGAGCAGTTCTTC. Translating it yields CASRPPSGFEQFF.

Within the sample, this clonotype is hyperexpanded. V usage is TRBV7-2 and J usage is TRBJ1-6; D might be TRBD1 (5 bases). CDR3 length: 17 amino acids. Germline V lookup: CDR1 SGHTA, CDR2 FQGNSA. The V end was cut by 7 bases, the J end by 8 bases, with 24 bases between. The DNA for the CDR3 is TGTGCCAGCAACACCCCGAGAGGGGTGGGGGAGGATTCACCCCTCCACTTT. Encoded protein: CASNTPRGVGEDSPLHF.

This clonotype is medium-sized. This chain links TRBV18 with TRBJ1-3; TRBD1 might be the D (5 bases). Germline V gives CDR1 KGHSH, CDR2 LQKENI. The CDR3 totals 16 residues. V was pared by 3 bases and J by 3 bases, with 15 bases between. CDR3 sequence reads: CASSPGLTRSGNTIYF. CDR3 DNA: TGTGCCAGCTCACCGGGACTCACACGTAGTGGAAACACCATATATTTT.

By share, this clonotype counts as medium-sized (0.01 to 0.1%). J is TRBJ1-1 and V is TRBV20-1; possibly TRBD1 for D (5 bases). Trimming removed 5 bases from V and 11 bases from J, with 15 bases in between. Germline values: CDR1 DFQATT, CDR2 SNEGSKA (reference sequence). This CDR3 comprises 11 residues. DNA for the CDR3: TGCAGTGCTCAGGGATCTCCCGGGGCTTTCTTT. Residues: CSAQGSPGAFF.

This clonotype was counted between two and nine times. This rearrangement joins TRBV2 to TRBJ2-7, with D maybe TRBD2 (6 bases). V was clipped by 3 bases and J by 5 bases, with 14 bases between them. Germline CDR1 and CDR2: SNHLY and FYNNEI. The CDR3 runs 14 residues. CDR3 bases: TGTGCCAGCAGTGAGATGGGGGGTAGAGACGAGCAGTACTTC. Its protein is CASSEMGGRDEQYF.

This rearrangement joins TRBV12-3 or TRBV12-4 to TRBJ2-1, with D possibly matching TRBD2 (5 bases). This CDR3 comprises 16 residues. The V end was cut by 6 bases, the J end by 7 bases, with 22 bases between. CDR3: CASSPPGSVPANEQFF. CDR3 sequence (DNA): TGTGCCAGCAGCCCCCCGGGGAGTGTGCCGGCAAATGAGCAGTTCTTC.

This clonotype was seen a few times. V usage is TRBV4-1 and J usage is TRBJ2-5; D possibly uses TRBD1 or TRBD2 (5 bases each). The CDR3 sequence is 15 residues long. Trimming cost V 7 bases and J 4 bases, with 19 bases left between them. The germline V gene encodes CDR1 MGHRA and CDR2 YSYEKL. The CDR3 sequence is CASTPAGRDGETQYF. Written as DNA, the CDR3 is TGCGCCAGCACCCCCGCCGGCCGGGACGGAGAGACCCAGTACTTC.

This clonotype is labeled as medium-sized. This chain joins TRBV28 and TRBJ1-6, with D perhaps matching TRBD1 (6 bases). Germline loops: CDR1 MDHEN, CDR2 SYDVKM. CDR3 size: 15 residues. V was cut by 1 base and J by 7 bases, with 11 bases left in between. CDR3 sequence: CASSLSTGYNSPLHF. Here the CDR3 DNA reads TGTGCCAGCAGTTTATCGACAGGCTACAATTCACCCCTCCACTTT.

By share of the sample, this clonotype is medium-sized. V is TRBV7-9 and J is TRBJ2-1; TRBD1 matches at 9 bases. This CDR3 has 16 amino acids. The trim removed 4 bases at V and 1 base at J, leaving 5 bases unmatched. Germline loops: CDR1 SEHNR, CDR2 FQNEAQ (reference sequence). Here the CDR3 DNA reads TGTGCCAGCAGCTCCGGGACAGGGCGATCCTACAATGAGCAGTTCTTC. Translated, it gives CASSSGTGRSYNEQFF.

This clonotype is deemed medium-sized. This chain connects TRBV11-2 to TRBJ2-2, with TRBD1 identical over 8 bases. The CDR3 has 15 residues. V lost 1 base, J lost 7 bases, and 5 bases stayed unmatched. Looked up from germline, CDR1 is SGHAT and CDR2 is FQNNGV. The CDR3 sequence: CASSLVRTGSGELFF. The CDR3 nucleotides are TGTGCCAGCAGCTTAGTACGGACAGGGAGCGGGGAGCTGTTTTTT.